This TCR beta chain was sequenced in a study of T cell repertoires in cytomegalovirus infection. In the study overall: Based on public TCR beta signatures, there were indications of CMV infection and of a matching HLA type. Study results and caveats: Individuals carrying CMV plus the relevant HLA were identified by cumulative frequency of public TCR beta families. Predominance within the ex vivo response was attributable to HLA-C-restricted CMV-specific TCR beta clonotypes.

Germline loops: CDR1 LNHDA, CDR2 SQIVND (reference sequence). The length of the CDR3 is 14 residues. V was clipped by 6 bases and J by 1 base, with 13 bases between them. As for this clonotype: Its antigen is currently unknown.

TCRdb processed the reads anew with MiXCR; each CDR3 protein has one entry. This table holds a few hundred thousand distinct CDR3 sequences, 15% to 20% found once. The source of this sequence is a human donor in good health (CMV status not recorded). Some clones in this sample may be carry-over from other donors' samples. Sequences were obtained from CD8+ T cells from PBMCs. The J gene is TRBJ2-7, the V gene TRBV19; D not resolved. The CDR3 nucleotides are TGTGCCAGTAGGCCGACCGGTTCATCCTACGAGCAGTACTTC. This gives the protein CASRPTGSSYEQYF.